A selection of T cell receptor beta chains follows, all from one sample in a study of early T cells in non-severe SARS-CoV-2 infection. In TCRdb, the 5' RACE reads were re-called with MiXCR into one record per CDR3 protein. The table has about 77,000 distinct CDR3 sequences, more than 7.5% seen once; the top ten hold about 4.8%. The sequenced material came from whole blood. These receptors were collected from an adult who was a healthcare worker with PCR-confirmed SARS-CoV-2 infection or an uninfected control (not recorded which). Each CDR3 is given with its conserved first and last residue. The D gene is left open where the match is weak. Some rows have no size entry. The others give once, few or many, or a class for an expanded clone.

D	J	size	V	CDR3	DNA
.	TRBJ2-1	.	TRBV13	CASSSTGNNEQFF	TGTGCCAGCAGCTCCACAGGGAACAATGAGCAGTTCTTC
TRBD2	TRBJ2-5	.	TRBV4-2	CASSPTSGVQETQYF	TGTGCCAGCAGCCCGACTAGCGGGGTACAAGAGACCCAGTACTTC
TRBD2	TRBJ2-2	.	TRBV20-1	CGAGGQTGELFF	TGCGGGGCGGGAGGGCAGACCGGGGAGCTGTTTTTT
TRBD2	TRBJ2-5	many	TRBV7-7	CASSRSGRAQTQYF	TGTGCCAGCAGCCGAAGCGGGAGGGCCCAGACCCAGTACTTC
.	TRBJ2-5	few	TRBV6-5	CASSRLVDRQETQYF	TGTGCCAGCAGTCGTCTCGTCGACCGTCAAGAGACCCAGTACTTC
TRBD1	TRBJ2-3	few	TRBV9	CASSSNRGHPYF	TGTGCCAGCAGTTCTAACAGGGGGCACCCGTATTTT
.	TRBJ2-7	many	TRBV3-1	CASSQGRGNEQYF	TGTGCCAGCAGCCAAGGCAGGGGCAACGAGCAGTACTTC
.	TRBJ2-7	many	TRBV20-1	CSAPGLHLKQYF	TGCAGTGCCCCCGGCCTACACCTCAAGCAGTACTTC
TRBD2	TRBJ2-7	many	TRBV28	CASSLRQILAGYSYEQYF	TGTGCCAGCAGTTTGAGACAGATACTAGCGGGCTACTCCTACGAGCAGTACTTC
.	TRBJ2-3	many	TRBV20-1	CSARDYVADRLTDTQYF	TGCAGTGCTAGAGATTACGTCGCCGACAGGCTTACAGATACGCAGTATTTT
.	TRBJ2-2	many	TRBV9	CASSLSPGAGELFF	TGTGCCAGCAGCCTCTCGCCAGGGGCCGGGGAGCTGTTTTTT
TRBD2	TRBJ2-7	.	TRBV28	CASRIFGLAGNYEQYF	TGTGCCAGCAGGATCTTTGGACTAGCGGGAAACTACGAGCAGTACTTC